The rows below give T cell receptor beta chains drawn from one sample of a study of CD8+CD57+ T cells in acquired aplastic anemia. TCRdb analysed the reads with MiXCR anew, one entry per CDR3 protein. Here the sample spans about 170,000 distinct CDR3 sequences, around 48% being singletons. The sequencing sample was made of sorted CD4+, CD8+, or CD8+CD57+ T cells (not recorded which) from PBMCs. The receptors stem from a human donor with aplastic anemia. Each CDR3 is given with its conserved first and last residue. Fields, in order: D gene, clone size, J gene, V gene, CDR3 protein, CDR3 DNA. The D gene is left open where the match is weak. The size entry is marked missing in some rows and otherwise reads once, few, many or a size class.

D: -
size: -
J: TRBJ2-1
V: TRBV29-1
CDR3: CSVASSYNEQFF
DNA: TGCAGCGTTGCGAGCTCCTACAATGAGCAGTTCTTC

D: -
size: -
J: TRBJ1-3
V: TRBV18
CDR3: CASSPRTRENTIYF
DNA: TGTGCCAGCTCACCCCGGACCAGGGAAAACACCATATATTTT

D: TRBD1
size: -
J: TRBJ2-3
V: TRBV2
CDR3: CASSVRGRPDTQYF
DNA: TGTGCCAGCAGTGTTAGGGGGCGCCCAGATACGCAGTATTTT

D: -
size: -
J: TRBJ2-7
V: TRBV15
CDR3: CATSRDFGKYEQYF
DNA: TGTGCCACCAGCAGAGATTTTGGAAAGTACGAGCAGTACTTC

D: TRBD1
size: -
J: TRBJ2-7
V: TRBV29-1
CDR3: CSVYGTGLSYYEQYF
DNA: TGCAGCGTTTACGGGACAGGGCTATCTTACTACGAGCAGTACTTC

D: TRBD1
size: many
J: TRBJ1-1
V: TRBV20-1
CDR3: CSVYQGVTEAFF
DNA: TGCAGCGTTTACCAGGGGGTCACTGAAGCTTTCTTT

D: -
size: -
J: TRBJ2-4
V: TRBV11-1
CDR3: CASSLARGIAKNIQYF
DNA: TGTGCCAGCAGCTTAGCTAGGGGAATAGCCAAAAACATTCAGTACTTC

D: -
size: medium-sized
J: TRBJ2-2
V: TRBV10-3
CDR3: CATEGNTGELFF
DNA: TGTGCCACCGAGGGAAACACCGGGGAGCTGTTTTTT

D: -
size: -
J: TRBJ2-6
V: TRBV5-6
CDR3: CASSLYPGSGANVLTF
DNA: TGTGCCAGCAGCTTGTACCCGGGGTCTGGGGCCAACGTCCTGACTTTC

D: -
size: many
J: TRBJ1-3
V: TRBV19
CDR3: CATTQYFSGNTIYF
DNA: TGTGCCACCACACAGTACTTCTCTGGAAACACCATATATTTT

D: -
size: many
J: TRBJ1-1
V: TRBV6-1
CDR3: CASKAGAEPNTEAFF
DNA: TGTGCCAGCAAGGCAGGAGCAGAACCGAACACTGAAGCTTTCTTT

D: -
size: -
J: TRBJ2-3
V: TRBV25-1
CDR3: CASSEYSAPTDTQYF
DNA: TGTGCCAGCAGTGAATATTCGGCGCCCACAGATACGCAGTATTTT

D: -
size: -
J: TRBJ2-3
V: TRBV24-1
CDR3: CATSRQAEKTQYF
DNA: TGTGCCACCAGCCGACAGGCGGAAAAGACGCAGTATTTT

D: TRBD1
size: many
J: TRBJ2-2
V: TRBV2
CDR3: CASSEATGGHGELFF
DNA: TGTGCCAGCAGTGAAGCGACAGGGGGCCACGGGGAGCTGTTTTTT

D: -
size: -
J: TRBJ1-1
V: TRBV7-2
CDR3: CASKAGGRAFF
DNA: TGTGCCAGCAAAGCGGGGGGGAGAGCTTTCTTT

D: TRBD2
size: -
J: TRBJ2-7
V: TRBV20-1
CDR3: CSALGLAGGLQFGQYF
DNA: TGCAGTGCTCTTGGACTAGCGGGGGGGCTTCAGTTCGGGCAGTACTTC

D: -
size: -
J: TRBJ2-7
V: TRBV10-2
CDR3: CASSEHSPGRYEQYF
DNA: TGCGCCAGCAGTGAGCACTCACCGGGGCGCTACGAGCAGTACTTC

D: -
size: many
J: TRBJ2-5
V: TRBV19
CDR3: CASSKGVETQYF
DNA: TGTGCCAGTAGTAAGGGAGTAGAGACCCAGTACTTC

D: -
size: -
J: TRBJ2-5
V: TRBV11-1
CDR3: CASSPDQGGGAAVGQETQYF
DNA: TGTGCCAGCAGCCCTGACCAAGGTGGAGGGGCCGCTGTGGGGCAAGAGACCCAGTACTTC

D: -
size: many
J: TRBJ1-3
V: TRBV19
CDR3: CASTPFGSGNTIYF
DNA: TGTGCCAGTACCCCCTTTGGCTCTGGAAACACCATATATTTT